Here is one TCR beta chain with its context. The antigen remains undetermined. Mismatch with germline at one junction end may stem from a read error. Using its own MiXCR run on the reads, TCRdb lists one record per CDR3 protein. The repertoire holds some 500,000 distinct CDR3 sequences, with roughly a third as singletons. The CDR3 extends over 14 amino acids. Germline CDR1 is SSHAT and CDR2 is FNYEAQ (reference sequence). This entry comes from a study of T cell repertoires in cytomegalovirus infection. Overall study context: TCR beta signatures that were public indicated CMV infection and matching HLA type.

Notes on the study in general: The ex vivo response showed dominance by HLA-C-restricted CMV-specific TCR beta clonotypes.

The material sequenced was cultured PBMCs, taken from culture after CMV antigen stimulation. The chain couples TRBV7-7 to TRBJ2-3; no clear D gene. The source is a human donor in good health (CMV status not recorded). Some clones in this sample may be carry-over from other donors' samples. CDR3 in amino acids: CASSSSPSTDTQYF. CDR3 in DNA: TGTGCTAGCAGCTCGAGCCCTAGCACAGATACGCAGTATTTT.